This TCR beta chain was retrieved from a study of neoadjuvant nivolumab and ipilimumab in lung cancer. Study context: Patients got nivolumab 3 mg/kg on days 1, 15 and 29; combination added ipilimumab 1 mg/kg day 1.

The data were produced by immunoSEQ multiplex PCR, yet TCRdb's version contains in-frame clones alone and is incomplete. The data hold around 20,000 clones, with roughly three quarters observed a single time. This CDR3 region has 15 residues. The V gene end was trimmed by 2 bases and the J gene end by 5 bases; junction bases not matched to a gene: 7. Germline lookup yields CDR1 SGHTA and CDR2 FQGTGA. The receptor was derived from an adult with non-small cell lung cancer. The V call is TRBV7-3, the J call TRBJ2-5; 8 bases map to TRBD2. Sequencing used tumor tissue, obtained after neoadjuvant nivolumab, alone or with ipilimumab, at or shortly before surgery. The CDR3 spells CASSLPLAGGETQYF. The CDR3 region has the DNA TGTGCCAGCAGCTTACCCCTAGCGGGCGGGGAGACCCAGTACTTC.